The entry below gives a single TCR beta chain sequence along with its context. This clone was seen once. Its antigen is not yet known. One base away there is no much larger clone; base qualities are not given. The data stem from a study of blood T cell repertoires in COVID-19 (dated by TCRdb to the early 2020s). About the full investigation: The collaborator samples originated in the United States, Italy and Spain and spanned the acute and convalescent phases of COVID-19. The repertoires were released in a freely available public database intended as a resource for research on the immune response to SARS-CoV-2. Subjects who had been exposed to COVID-19, were actively infected with it, or had recovered from it provided the deeply sampled blood TCRbeta repertoires that made up the dataset. Where HLA class I and class II types were available, the types were taken from metadata supplied by the sample provider, not from assay-based typing. The samples were drawn from two sources: the first 160 participants of the ongoing ImmuneRACE study, and approximately 1,300 subjects contributed by 6 global collaborators. The prospective study material was composed of cDNA or gDNA derived from T cells, B-cell-depleted T cells, or PBMCs. Nearly every sample came with metadata listing a de-identified subject ID, COVID-19 status, age in years and sex.

What the work shows at the level of the full study, not this receptor alone: How much clinical and demographic metadata was included differed by source and by participant, and the metadata was provided uncurated.

Sequences SGHKS (CDR1) and YYEKEE (CDR2) are obtained from the germline V gene (reference sequence). Trimming removed 4 bases from V and 1 base from J, leaving 21 bases between the germline ends. The CDR3 holds 18 amino acids from the cysteine to the phenylalanine. Only the CDR3 region is kept as DNA, spanning 54 bases read in frame from base 1. The immunoSEQ Assay, a bias-controlled multiplex PCR, was used to amplify TCRbeta CDR3 regions from genomic DNA. Turning to the authors' computational methods: The number of nucleated cells in each sample was estimated from the amplification of reference gene primers within the assay. Sequence reads were collapsed and filtered to measure the absolute abundance of every unique TCRbeta CDR3 rearrangement. Productive Simpson clonality was computed per sample as the square root of Simpson's diversity index over productive rearrangements. TCRdb provides this immuneACCESS table in a form limited to in-frame rearrangements. Some clones are lacking; in checked studies, under half of them reflect an unresolved V gene, and why the rest are absent is not known. That table supplies the V and J calls and clone size; D and trimming were determined from the DNA. The table for this sample lists 200,000 to 250,000 clones; approximately 88% of them were counted only once. The ten largest clones add up to roughly 6% of the sample.

At one collaborating source in Seattle, patients were enrolled during active infection and were followed longitudinally through the course of disease. The collaborating institutions used their own protocols to collect whole blood in K2EDTA tubes. Collaborator samples were shipped for TCRbeta analysis as frozen whole blood, isolated PBMCs, or DNA extracted from either sample type. The sample comprised peripheral blood. The receptor chain draws on TRBV5-5 and TRBJ2-1, and possibly TRBD2, on 6 matching bases. This receptor was identified in a woman in her 30s with COVID-19, enrolled during active disease. The CDR3 region: CASSAAHGGMGSYNEQFF. The DNA sequence reads TGTGCCAGCAGCGCCGCCCACGGCGGGATGGGTTCCTACAATGAGCAGTTCTTC.